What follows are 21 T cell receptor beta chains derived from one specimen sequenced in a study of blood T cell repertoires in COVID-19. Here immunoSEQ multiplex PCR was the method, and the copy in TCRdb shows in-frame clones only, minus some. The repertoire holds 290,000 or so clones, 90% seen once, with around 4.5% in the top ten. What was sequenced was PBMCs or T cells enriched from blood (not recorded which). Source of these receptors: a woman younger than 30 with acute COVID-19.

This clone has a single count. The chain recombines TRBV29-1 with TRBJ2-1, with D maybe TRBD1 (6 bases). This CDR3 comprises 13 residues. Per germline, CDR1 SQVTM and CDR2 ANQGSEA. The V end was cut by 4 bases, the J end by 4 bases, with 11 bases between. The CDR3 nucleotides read TGCAGCGTTGCTGGACAGTTGTACAATGAGCAGTTCTTC. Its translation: CSVAGQLYNEQFF.

CDR3: CASSRRGQVTSYEQYF. The CDR3 nucleotides are TGTGCCAGCAGCCGCCGAGGGCAGGTTACCTCCTACGAGCAGTACTTC. The genes are TRBV7-9 and TRBJ2-7; D may be TRBD2 (5 bases). Trimming shortened V by 5 bases and J by 0 bases, and 17 bases separated the two germline ends. The CDR3 extends over 16 amino acids. Looked up from germline, CDR1 is SEHNR and CDR2 is FQNEAQ (reference sequence).

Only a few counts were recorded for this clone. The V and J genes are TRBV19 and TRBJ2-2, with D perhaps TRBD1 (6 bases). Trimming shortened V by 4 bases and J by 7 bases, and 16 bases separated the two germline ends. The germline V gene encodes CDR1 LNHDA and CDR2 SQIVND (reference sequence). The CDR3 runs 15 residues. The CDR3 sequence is CASSTSHRDFGELFF. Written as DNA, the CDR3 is TGTGCCAGTAGTACCTCCCACAGGGATTTCGGGGAGCTGTTTTTT.

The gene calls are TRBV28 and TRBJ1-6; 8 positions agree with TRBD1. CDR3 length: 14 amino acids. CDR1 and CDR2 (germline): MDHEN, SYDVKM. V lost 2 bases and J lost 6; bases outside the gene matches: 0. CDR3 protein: CASSLDRGNSPLHF. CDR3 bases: TGTGCCAGCAGTTTAGACAGGGGTAATTCACCCCTCCACTTT.

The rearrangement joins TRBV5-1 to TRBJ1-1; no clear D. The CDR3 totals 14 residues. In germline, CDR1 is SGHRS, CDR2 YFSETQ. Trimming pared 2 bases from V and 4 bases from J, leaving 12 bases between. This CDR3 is CASSFSGVGTEAFF. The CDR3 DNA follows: TGCGCCAGCAGCTTCTCCGGGGTTGGCACTGAAGCTTTCTTT.

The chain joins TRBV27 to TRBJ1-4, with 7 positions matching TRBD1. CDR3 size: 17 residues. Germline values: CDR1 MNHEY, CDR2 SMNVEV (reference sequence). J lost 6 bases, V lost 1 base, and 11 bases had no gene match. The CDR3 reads CASSLLGDSATDEKLFF. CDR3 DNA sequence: TGTGCCAGCAGTTTATTAGGGGACAGTGCTACGGATGAAAAACTGTTTTTT. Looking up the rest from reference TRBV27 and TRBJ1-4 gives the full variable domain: EAQVTQNPRYLITVTGKKLTVTCSQNMNHEYMSWYRQDPGLGLRQIYYSMNVEVTDKGDVPEGYKVSRKEKRNFPLILESPSPNQTSLYFCASSLLGDSATDEKLFFGSGTQLSVL.

CDR3 in amino acids: CASSSPGQGNYGYTF. In nucleotides, the CDR3 is TGTGCCAGTAGCTCCCCGGGACAGGGGAACTATGGCTACACCTTC. This chain connects TRBV19 to TRBJ1-2; 10 bases are shared with TRBD1. The CDR3 loop spans 15 amino acids. CDR1 is LNHDA and CDR2 is SQIVND in the germline V gene (reference sequence). Trimming at V came to 6 bases and at J to 2 bases, leaving 6 bases not matched to a gene. Drawing the rest from reference TRBV19 and TRBJ1-2, the complete variable domain is DGGITQSPKYLFRKEGQNVTLSCEQNLNHDAMYWYRQDPGQGLRLIYYSQIVNDFQKGDIAEGYSVSREKKESFPLTVTSAQKNPTAFYLCASSSPGQGNYGYTFGSGTRLTVV.

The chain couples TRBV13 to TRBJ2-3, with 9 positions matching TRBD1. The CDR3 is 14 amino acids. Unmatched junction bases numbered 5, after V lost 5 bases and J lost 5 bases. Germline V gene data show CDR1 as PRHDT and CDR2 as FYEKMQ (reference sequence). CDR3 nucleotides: TGTGCCAGCAGCCCCCGGACAGGGGTAGATACGCAGTATTTT. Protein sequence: CASSPRTGVDTQYF.

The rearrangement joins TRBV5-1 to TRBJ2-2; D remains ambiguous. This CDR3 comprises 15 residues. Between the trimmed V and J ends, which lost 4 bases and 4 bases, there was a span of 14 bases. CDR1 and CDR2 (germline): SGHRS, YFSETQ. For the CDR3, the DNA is TGCGCCAGCAGCCCCACGTCCGGGTTCACCGGGGAGCTGTTTTTT. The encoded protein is CASSPTSGFTGELFF.

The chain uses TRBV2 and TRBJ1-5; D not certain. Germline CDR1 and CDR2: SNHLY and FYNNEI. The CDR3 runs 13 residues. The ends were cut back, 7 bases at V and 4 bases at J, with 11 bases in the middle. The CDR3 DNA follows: TGTGCCAGCACGACGGGATGGAATCAGCCCCAGCATTTT. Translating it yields CASTTGWNQPQHF.

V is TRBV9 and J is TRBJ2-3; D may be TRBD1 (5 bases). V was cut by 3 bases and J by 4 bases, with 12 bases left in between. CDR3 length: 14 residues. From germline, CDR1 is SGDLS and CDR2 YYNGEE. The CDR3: CASSGWGAPDTQYF. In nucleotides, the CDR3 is TGTGCCAGCAGCGGGTGGGGCGCCCCAGATACGCAGTATTTT. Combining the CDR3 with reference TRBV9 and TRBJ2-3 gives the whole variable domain DSGVTQTPKHLITATGQRVTLRCSPRSGDLSVYWYQQSLDQGLQFLIQYYNGEERAKGNILERFSAQQFPDLHSELNLSSLELGDSALYFCASSGWGAPDTQYFGPGTRLTVL.

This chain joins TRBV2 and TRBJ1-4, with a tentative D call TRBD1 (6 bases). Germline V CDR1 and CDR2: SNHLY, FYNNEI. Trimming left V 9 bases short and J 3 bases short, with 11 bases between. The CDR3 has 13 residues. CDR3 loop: CASSGAANEKLFF. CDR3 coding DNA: TGTGCCAGTTCAGGGGCGGCTAATGAAAAACTGTTTTTT.

CDR3 sequence: CATSSSGTSGLYTGELFF. In DNA form, the CDR3 reads TGTGCCACCAGCAGTTCTGGGACTAGCGGCTTATACACCGGGGAGCTGTTTTTT. The chain carries TRBV15 and TRBJ2-2; TRBD2 matches 11 bases. Looked up from germline, CDR1 is LNHNV and CDR2 is YYDKDF (reference sequence). CDR3 length: 18 amino acids. J was trimmed by 3 bases and V by 3 bases; bases with no gene match: 9.

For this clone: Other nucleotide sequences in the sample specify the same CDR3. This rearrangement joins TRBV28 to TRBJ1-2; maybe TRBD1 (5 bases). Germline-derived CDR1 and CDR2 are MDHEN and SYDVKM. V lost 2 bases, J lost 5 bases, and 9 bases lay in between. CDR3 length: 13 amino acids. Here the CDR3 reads CASSLQGAYGYTF. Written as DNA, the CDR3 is TGTGCCAGCAGTTTACAGGGTGCGTATGGCTACACCTTC.

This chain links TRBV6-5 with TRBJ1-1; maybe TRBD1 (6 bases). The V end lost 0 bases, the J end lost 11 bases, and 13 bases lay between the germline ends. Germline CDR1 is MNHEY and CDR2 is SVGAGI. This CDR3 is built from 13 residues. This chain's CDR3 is CASSYSRGSEAFF. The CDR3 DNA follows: TGTGCCAGCAGTTACTCGAGGGGGAGTGAGGCTTTCTTT.

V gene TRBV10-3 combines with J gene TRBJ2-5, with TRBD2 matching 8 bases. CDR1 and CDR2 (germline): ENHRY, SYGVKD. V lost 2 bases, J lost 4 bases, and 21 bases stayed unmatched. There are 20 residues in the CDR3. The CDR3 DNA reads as TGTGCCATCAGTGAGCCGGGGCGGGAACGGGAGGGCCATGGACGAGAGACCCAGTACTTC. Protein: CAISEPGREREGHGRETQYF.

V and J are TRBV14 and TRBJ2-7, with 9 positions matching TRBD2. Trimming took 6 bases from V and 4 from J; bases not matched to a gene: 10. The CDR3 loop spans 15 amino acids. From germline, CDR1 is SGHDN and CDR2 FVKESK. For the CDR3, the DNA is TGTGCCAGCAGTCCTCTAGCGGGAAACCCTTACGAGCAGTACTTC. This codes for CASSPLAGNPYEQYF.

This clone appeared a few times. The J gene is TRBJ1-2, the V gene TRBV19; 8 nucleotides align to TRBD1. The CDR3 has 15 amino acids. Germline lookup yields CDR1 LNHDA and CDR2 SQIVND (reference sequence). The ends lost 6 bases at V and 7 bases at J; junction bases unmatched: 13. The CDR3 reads CASRLTGAPLGGYTF. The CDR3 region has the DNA TGTGCCAGTAGACTGACAGGGGCCCCCTTGGGTGGCTACACCTTC.

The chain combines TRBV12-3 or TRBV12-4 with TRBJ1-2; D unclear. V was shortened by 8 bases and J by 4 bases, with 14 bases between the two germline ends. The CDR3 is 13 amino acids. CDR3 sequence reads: CASASRRFYGYTF. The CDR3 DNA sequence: TGTGCCAGCGCCTCCAGGAGGTTCTATGGCTACACCTTC.

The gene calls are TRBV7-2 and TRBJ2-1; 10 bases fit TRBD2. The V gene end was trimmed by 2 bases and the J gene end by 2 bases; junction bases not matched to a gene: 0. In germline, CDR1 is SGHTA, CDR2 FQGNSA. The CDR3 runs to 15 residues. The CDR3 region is CASSLLAGAYNEQFF. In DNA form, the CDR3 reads TGTGCCAGCAGCTTACTAGCGGGGGCCTACAATGAGCAGTTCTTC.

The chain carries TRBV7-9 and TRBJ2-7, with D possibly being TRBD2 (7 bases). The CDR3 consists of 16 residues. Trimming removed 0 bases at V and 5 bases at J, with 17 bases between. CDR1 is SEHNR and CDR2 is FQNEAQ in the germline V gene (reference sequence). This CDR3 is CASSLARGGPINEQYF. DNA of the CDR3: TGTGCCAGCAGCTTAGCGAGGGGGGGCCCCATCAACGAGCAGTACTTC.